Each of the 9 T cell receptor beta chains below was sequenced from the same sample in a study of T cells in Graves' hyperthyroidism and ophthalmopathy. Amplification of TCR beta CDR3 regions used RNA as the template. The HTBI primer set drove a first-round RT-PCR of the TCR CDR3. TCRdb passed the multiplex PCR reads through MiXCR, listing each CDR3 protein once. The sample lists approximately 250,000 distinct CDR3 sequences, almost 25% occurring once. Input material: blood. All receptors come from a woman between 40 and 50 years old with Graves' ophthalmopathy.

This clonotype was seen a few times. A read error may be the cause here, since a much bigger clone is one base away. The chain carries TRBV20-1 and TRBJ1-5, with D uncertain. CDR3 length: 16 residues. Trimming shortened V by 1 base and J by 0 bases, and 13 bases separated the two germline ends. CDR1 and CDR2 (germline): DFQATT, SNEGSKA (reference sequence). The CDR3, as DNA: TGCAGTGCTAGAGGTTTAGGTGGTTTTAGCAATCAGCCCCAGCATTTT. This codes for CSARGLGGFSNQPQHF.

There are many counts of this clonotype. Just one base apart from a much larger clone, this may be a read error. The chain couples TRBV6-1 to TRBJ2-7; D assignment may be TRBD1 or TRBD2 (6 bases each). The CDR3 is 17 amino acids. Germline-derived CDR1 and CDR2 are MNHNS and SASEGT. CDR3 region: CASSQAVGGTPTYEQCF. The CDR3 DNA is TGTGCCAGCAGTCAGGCTGTAGGCGGGACACCGACCTACGAGCAGTGCTTC.

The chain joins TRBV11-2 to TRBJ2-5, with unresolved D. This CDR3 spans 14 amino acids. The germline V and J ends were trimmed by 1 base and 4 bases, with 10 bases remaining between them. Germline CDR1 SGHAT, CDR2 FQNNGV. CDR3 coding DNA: TGTGCCAGCAGCTTAGTTGGCATGGGAGAGACCCAGTACTTC. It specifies CASSLVGMGETQYF.

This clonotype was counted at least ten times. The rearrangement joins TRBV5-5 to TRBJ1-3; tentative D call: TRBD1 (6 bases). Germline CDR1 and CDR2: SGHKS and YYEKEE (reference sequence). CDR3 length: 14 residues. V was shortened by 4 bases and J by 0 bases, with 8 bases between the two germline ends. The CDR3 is CASSATGSGNTIYF. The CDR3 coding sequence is TGTGCCAGCAGCGCGACAGGCTCTGGAAACACCATATATTTT.

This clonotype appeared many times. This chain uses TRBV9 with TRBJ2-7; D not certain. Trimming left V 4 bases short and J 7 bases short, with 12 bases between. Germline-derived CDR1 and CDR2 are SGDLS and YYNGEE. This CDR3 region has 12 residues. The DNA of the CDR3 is TGTGCCAGCAGCCCCAACCCGGGTGAGCAGTACTTC. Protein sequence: CASSPNPGEQYF.

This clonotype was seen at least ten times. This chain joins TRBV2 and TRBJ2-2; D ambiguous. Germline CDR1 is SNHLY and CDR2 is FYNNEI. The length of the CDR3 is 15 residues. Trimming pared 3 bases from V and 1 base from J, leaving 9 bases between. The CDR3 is CASSDQFWNTGELFF. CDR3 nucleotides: TGTGCCAGCAGTGACCAGTTTTGGAACACCGGGGAGCTGTTTTTT.

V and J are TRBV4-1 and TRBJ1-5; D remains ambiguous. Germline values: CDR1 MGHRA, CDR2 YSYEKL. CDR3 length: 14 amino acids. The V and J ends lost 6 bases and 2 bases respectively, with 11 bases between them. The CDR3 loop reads CASSGDYGNQPQHF. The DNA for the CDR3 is TGCGCCAGCAGTGGAGATTATGGCAATCAGCCCCAGCATTTT.

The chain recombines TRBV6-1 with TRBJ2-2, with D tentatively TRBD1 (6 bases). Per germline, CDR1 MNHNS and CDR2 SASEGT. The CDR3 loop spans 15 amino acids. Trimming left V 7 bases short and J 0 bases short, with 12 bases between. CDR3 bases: TGTGCCAGCAACAACAGGGCTTCGAACACCGGGGAGCTGTTTTTT. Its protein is CASNNRASNTGELFF.

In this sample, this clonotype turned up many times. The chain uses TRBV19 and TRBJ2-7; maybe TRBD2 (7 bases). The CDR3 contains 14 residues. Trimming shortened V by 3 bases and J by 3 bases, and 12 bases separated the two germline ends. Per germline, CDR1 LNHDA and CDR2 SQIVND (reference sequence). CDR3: CASSMAGDYYEQYF. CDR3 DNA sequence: TGTGCCAGTAGTATGGCAGGGGACTACTACGAGCAGTACTTC.